This TCR beta chain derives from a study of blood T cell repertoires in COVID-19. Measured with immunoSEQ multiplex PCR; TCRdb has only the in-frame clones, and not every one. The sample lists some 300,000 clones; roughly 89% were seen once. The trim removed 2 bases at V and 1 base at J, leaving 11 bases unmatched. The length of the CDR3 is 19 residues. Germline-derived CDR1 and CDR2 are SGHVS and FQNEAQ. The sequence came from a woman aged 45 to 65 who had been exposed to COVID-19. Input material: PBMCs or T cells enriched from blood (not recorded which). The genes are TRBV7-8 and TRBJ1-1; 12 bases are shared with TRBD1. The CDR3 region is CASSLYRDRGLYSNTEAFF. The CDR3 DNA reads as TGTGCCAGCAGCTTATACCGGGACAGGGGGCTGTATTCGAACACTGAAGCTTTCTTT.